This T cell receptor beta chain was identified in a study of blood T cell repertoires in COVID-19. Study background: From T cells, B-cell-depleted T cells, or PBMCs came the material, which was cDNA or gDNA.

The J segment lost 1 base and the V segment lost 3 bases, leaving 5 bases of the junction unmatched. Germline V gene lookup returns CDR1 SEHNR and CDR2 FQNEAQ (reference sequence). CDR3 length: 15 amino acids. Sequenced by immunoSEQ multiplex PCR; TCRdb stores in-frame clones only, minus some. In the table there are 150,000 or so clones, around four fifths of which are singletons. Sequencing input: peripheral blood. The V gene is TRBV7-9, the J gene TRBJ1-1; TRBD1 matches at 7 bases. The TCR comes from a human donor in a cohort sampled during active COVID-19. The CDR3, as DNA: TGTGCCAGCAGCTTGGCCCCAGGGGGGAACACTGAAGCTTTCTTT. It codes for CASSLAPGGNTEAFF. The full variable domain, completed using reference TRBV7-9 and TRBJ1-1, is DTGVSQNPRHKITKRGQNVTFRCDPISEHNRLYWYRQTLGQGPEFLTYFQNEAQLEKSRLLSDRFSAERPKGSFSTLEIQRTEQGDSAMYLCASSLAPGGNTEAFFGQGTRLTVV.